What follows are 10 T cell receptor beta chains derived from one specimen sequenced in a study of TIL therapy for anti-PD-1-resistant metastatic lung cancer. Time point described: pre-treatment sample, taken before nivolumab and TIL therapy. The tumor samples were excised metastases, mostly pleural nodules or supraclavicular lymph nodes. Sequencing used immunoSEQ v3. Clones were read by immunoSEQ multiplex PCR, and TCRdb kept only the in-frame ones, dropping some. The sample carries 95,000 or so clones, roughly 65% recorded once. Sequencing used tumor tissue, obtained at baseline. These receptors were taken from a person between 25 and 79 years old with non-small cell lung cancer.

A few counts support this clone. The chain carries TRBV4-2 and TRBJ1-6; 7 nucleotides match TRBD1. Trimming cost V 3 bases and J 6 bases; bases outside gene matches: 8. Germline V gene lookup returns CDR1 LGHNA and CDR2 YNFKEQ. This CDR3 region has 16 residues. Written as DNA, the CDR3 is TGTGCCAGCAGCCAGCCACCCCGACAGGGTAATTCACCCCTCCACTTT. This sequence encodes CASSQPPRQGNSPLHF.

V and J are TRBV29-1 and TRBJ2-2; D is perhaps TRBD1 (6 bases). The germline V gene has CDR1 SQVTM and CDR2 ANQGSEA. The ends were cut back, 6 bases at V and 2 bases at J, with 10 bases in the middle. The CDR3 has 13 amino acids. The DNA for the CDR3 is TGCAGCGTAGGGACACCCAACACCGGGGAGCTGTTTTTT. It translates to CSVGTPNTGELFF.

The CDR3 protein is CASSFRYNQPQHF. The DNA of the CDR3 is TGTGCCAGCAGTTTCCGTTACAATCAGCCCCAGCATTTT. The genes are TRBV27 and TRBJ1-5; D gene unclear. Trimming removed 3 bases from V and 3 bases from J, with 6 bases in between. Germline V gives CDR1 MNHEY, CDR2 SMNVEV (reference sequence). The CDR3 extends over 13 amino acids.

This clone has just one count. This rearrangement joins TRBV25-1 to TRBJ2-1; the D is unclear. Germline CDR1 MGHDK, CDR2 SYGVNS. V lost 10 bases, J lost 3 bases, and 10 bases lay in between. The CDR3 sequence is 12 residues long. The CDR3 sequence is CATQTNYNEQFF. The CDR3 region has the DNA TGTGCCACGCAGACAAACTACAATGAGCAGTTCTTC.

This clone is a singleton in its sample. The rearrangement links TRBV24-1 to TRBJ2-2, with 8 bases identical to TRBD2. From germline, CDR1 is KGHDR and CDR2 SFDVKD. V dropped 4 bases and J dropped 7; count of bases not matched to a gene: 7. The CDR3 contains 15 residues. The CDR3 coding sequence is TGTGCCACCAGTGACGCGGGGGGCCGGGGCGGGGAGCTGTTTTTT. Its protein product is CATSDAGGRGGELFF.

The rearrangement links TRBV27 to TRBJ2-5, with D perhaps being TRBD1 or TRBD2 (5 bases each). The ends were cut back, 5 bases at V and 1 base at J, with 11 bases in the middle. CDR1 MNHEY and CDR2 SMNVEV come from the germline V gene (reference sequence). The CDR3 has 14 residues. CDR3 sequence (DNA): TGTGCCAGCAGTCTCCGGGGCCCCCAAGAGACCCAGTACTTC. It yields the protein CASSLRGPQETQYF.

The chain combines TRBV28 with TRBJ2-5; 10 bases agree with TRBD1. Trimming at V came to 6 bases and at J to 2 bases, leaving 12 bases not matched to a gene. Germline CDR1 and CDR2: MDHEN and SYDVKM. There are 17 residues in the CDR3. This CDR3 reads CASRYHSGQGLQETQYF. In DNA form, the CDR3 reads TGTGCCAGCAGGTACCACTCGGGACAGGGGCTTCAAGAGACCCAGTACTTC.

The genes are TRBV6-2 or TRBV6-3 and TRBJ2-3; 14 nucleotides align to TRBD2. This CDR3 contains 18 residues. The V gene end was trimmed by 5 bases and the J gene end by 1 base; junction bases not matched to a gene: 8. Germline V gene data show CDR1 as MNHEY and CDR2 as SVGEGT. CDR3: CASSPTSGGAIRTDTQYF. DNA of the CDR3: TGTGCCAGCAGTCCGACTAGCGGGGGGGCCATCCGCACAGATACGCAGTATTTT.

The chain carries TRBV3-1 (or the pseudogene TRBV3-2) and TRBJ2-3; no reliable D call. CDR3 length: 17 amino acids. Trimming shortened V by 1 base and J by 0 bases, and 14 bases separated the two germline ends. CDR1 is LGHDT and CDR2 is YNNKEL in the germline V gene (reference sequence). CDR3 in amino acids: CASSQGPRPTSTDTQYF. CDR3 coding DNA: TGTGCCAGCAGCCAAGGACCGCGGCCCACGAGCACAGATACGCAGTATTTT.

The chain couples TRBV5-1 to TRBJ2-4; D unclear. The CDR3 contains 15 residues. V was trimmed by 0 bases and J by 3 bases, leaving 10 bases between them. CDR1 and CDR2 from the germline V gene are SGHRS and YFSETQ. CDR3 sequence: CASSLASAGKNIQYF. DNA for the CDR3: TGCGCCAGCAGCTTGGCCTCGGCAGGCAAAAACATTCAGTACTTC.